This TCR beta chain emerged from a study of shared clonotypes between healthy human individuals. Study-wide context: There were three CD4 naive, three CD4 memory, two CD8 naive and one CD8 memory plates per donor.

Study results and caveats: Shared clonotypes: 4.5% to 6% naive CD4, roughly 3.5% naive CD8, less than 2.5% memory CD4, 0.4% to 0.45% memory CD8.

The CDR3 runs 16 residues. With 0 bases removed from V and 6 bases from J, the gap between germline ends came to 16 bases. The V gene's germline CDR1 is SGHNT and CDR2 YYREEE (reference sequence). Concerning this clone: What it binds is not known.

At a deep level, the assay was run. The protocol was immunoSEQ multiplex PCR, while the TCRdb copy is restricted to in-frame clones and leaves out a portion. The table lists some 2,500,000 clones, approximately 93% of them singletons. Investigators divided CD4+ cells into CD45RA+ naive and CD45RA-negative memory subsets. This chain joins TRBV5-4 and TRBJ2-1; D is tentatively TRBD1 or TRBD2 (5 bases each). The TCR was taken from a young man in good health. Some clones in this sample may be carry-over from other donors' samples. Input material: naive CD4+ T cells from PBMCs. Documented subset: CD45RA+ positively selected. The CDR3 protein is CASSLAQRPGGNEQFF. Here the CDR3 DNA reads TGTGCCAGCAGCTTGGCCCAGCGGCCTGGGGGCAATGAGCAGTTCTTC.